The 30 T cell receptor beta chains below all came from one sample that was sequenced in a study of response to subunit inactivated influenza vaccine. TCRdb ran MiXCR on the RT-PCR reads and lists one entry per CDR3 protein. The sample lists over 400,000 distinct CDR3 sequences, around 9.9% occurring once. Specimen: PBMCs from blood, collected about 6 weeks after vaccination. The source is a man aged 50-60 years who received an inactivated influenza vaccine.

The sample holds many counts of this clonotype. The rearrangement links TRBV20-1 to TRBJ1-1; possible D gene TRBD1, 5 bases. This CDR3 region has 15 residues. CDR1 is DFQATT, CDR2 SNEGSKA, per germline (reference sequence). The V and J ends lost 8 bases and 5 bases respectively, with 24 bases between them. CDR3 region: CSSRRPGQVHTEAFF. CDR3 coding DNA: TGCAGTAGCCGTCGGCCAGGGCAGGTTCATACTGAAGCTTTCTTT.

V is TRBV7-9 and J is TRBJ2-7; D tentatively reads TRBD1 or TRBD2 (6 bases each). The CDR3 loop spans 14 amino acids. Looked up from germline, CDR1 is SEHNR and CDR2 is FQNEAQ (reference sequence). V gave up 6 bases and J gave up 1 base, with 13 bases separating them. The CDR3 here is CASSTGGGSYEQYF. Here the CDR3 DNA reads TGTGCCAGCAGTACCGGGGGCGGATCCTACGAGCAGTACTTC.

This clonotype came up many times. The chain carries TRBV24-1 and TRBJ2-3; TRBD1 matches 8 bases. The CDR3 runs to 15 residues. J lost 3 bases, V lost 5 bases, and 6 bases had no gene match. Germline V gives CDR1 KGHDR, CDR2 SFDVKD. Here the CDR3 DNA reads TGTGCCACCAGTGTACGGACAGGGCCAACAGATACGCAGTATTTT. Translating it yields CATSVRTGPTDTQYF.

This clonotype was seen more than once but under ten times. This rearrangement joins TRBV6-2 or TRBV6-3 to TRBJ2-5; the D is unclear. Germline values: CDR1 MNHEY, CDR2 SVGEGT. V was pared by 8 bases and J by 2 bases, with 18 bases between. The CDR3 is made up of 15 amino acids. The CDR3 is CASRPSGRFQETQYF. The CDR3, as DNA: TGTGCCAGCCGTCCTTCAGGCAGATTTCAAGAGACCCAGTACTTC.

As concerns this clonotype: Germline is not matched at one junction end, which may reflect a read error. The chain couples TRBV7-2 to TRBJ2-5, with TRBD2 matching 7 bases. This CDR3 comprises 15 residues. Germline V gene lookup returns CDR1 SGHTA and CDR2 FQGNSA. The CDR3 loop reads CVSSLLAEYQETQYF. The DNA for the CDR3 is TGTGTCAGCAGCTTGCTAGCGGAGTACCAAGAGACCCAGTACTTC. Together with reference TRBV7-2 and TRBJ2-5, the CDR3 gives the full variable domain: GAGVSQSPSNKVTEKGKDVELRCDPISGHTALYWYRQSLGQGLEFLIYFQGNSAPDKSGLPSDRFSAERTGGSVSTLTIQRTQQEDSAVYLCVSSLLAEYQETQYFGPGTRLLVL.

A few counts support this clonotype. V usage is TRBV4-1 and J usage is TRBJ2-7; D is possibly TRBD1 (5 bases). The germline gives CDR1 MGHRA, CDR2 YSYEKL. V dropped 3 bases and J dropped 2 bases, with 11 bases sitting between them. The CDR3 is made up of 14 amino acids. The CDR3 protein is CASSQQGLPYEQYF. DNA of the CDR3: TGCGCCAGCAGCCAGCAGGGCCTACCCTACGAGCAGTACTTC.

This clonotype was seen more than once but under ten times. The rearrangement uses TRBV20-1 and TRBJ2-3; D gene uncertain. The CDR3 runs 13 residues. Germline V gene lookup returns CDR1 DFQATT and CDR2 SNEGSKA (reference sequence). The ends were cut back, 6 bases at V and 2 bases at J, with 12 bases in the middle. The CDR3 DNA sequence: TGCAGTGCCAAATATCTCCCCACAGATACGCAGTATTTT. It is translated as CSAKYLPTDTQYF.

The chain combines TRBV7-9 with TRBJ2-5, with TRBD1 matching over 10 bases. The J segment lost 4 bases and the V segment lost 4 bases, leaving 3 bases of the junction unmatched. Germline V gene data show CDR1 as SEHNR and CDR2 as FQNEAQ (reference sequence). This CDR3 has 14 amino acids. DNA for the CDR3: TGTGCCAGCAGCTGGGACAGGGGCGGAGAGACCCAGTACTTC. Its protein product is CASSWDRGGETQYF.

This chain links TRBV5-1 with TRBJ2-7; D may correspond to TRBD1 or TRBD2 (6 bases each). This CDR3 region has 14 residues. V was shortened by 5 bases and J by 5 bases, with 17 bases between the two germline ends. Germline V gene lookup returns CDR1 SGHRS and CDR2 YFSETQ. The CDR3 bases are TGCGCCAGCAGGGTGGTCGGGGGCGCCCACGAGCAGTACTTC. Residues: CASRVVGGAHEQYF.

The chain has TRBV4-1 and TRBJ2-7; a weak D match, TRBD1 (6 bases). The CDR3 is 14 amino acids. Germline V gene lookup returns CDR1 MGHRA and CDR2 YSYEKL. Trimming left V 5 bases short and J 3 bases short, with 14 bases between. The chain's CDR3 is CASSNRTENYEQYF. The CDR3 nucleotides are TGCGCCAGCAGCAACAGGACAGAGAACTACGAGCAGTACTTC.

The J gene is TRBJ2-7, the V gene TRBV19; D possibly matches TRBD1 or TRBD2 (6 bases each). Germline CDR1 LNHDA, CDR2 SQIVND (reference sequence). The CDR3 has 14 residues. Deletions cut 3 bases from V and 5 bases from J, with 14 bases between. The chain's CDR3 is CASSIGGRVDEQYF. DNA of the CDR3: TGTGCCAGTAGTATTGGGGGGCGAGTAGACGAGCAGTACTTC. Complete variable domain (other parts from reference TRBV19 and TRBJ2-7): DGGITQSPKYLFRKEGQNVTLSCEQNLNHDAMYWYRQDPGQGLRLIYYSQIVNDFQKGDIAEGYSVSREKKESFPLTVTSAQKNPTAFYLCASSIGGRVDEQYFGPGTRLTVT.

The chain uses TRBV29-1 and TRBJ2-7, with no clear D. The CDR3 spans 11 residues. Per the germline V gene, CDR1 is SQVTM and CDR2 is ANQGSEA. V lost 4 bases and J 2 bases, leaving 6 bases between the germline ends. In DNA form, the CDR3 reads TGCAGCGTTGGGTCTCCCTACGAGCAGTACTTC. Protein sequence: CSVGSPYEQYF.

The chain is built from TRBV20-1 and TRBJ2-5; 8 bases match TRBD2. Germline CDR1 reads DFQATT; CDR2 reads SNEGSKA (reference sequence). With V trimmed by 0 bases and J by 4 bases, 7 bases remained unmatched. The length of the CDR3 is 15 residues. CDR3 sequence: CSARDPERGLETQYF. The CDR3 nucleotides are TGCAGTGCTAGAGACCCGGAGCGGGGGTTAGAGACCCAGTACTTC.

This clonotype was counted many times. The gene calls are TRBV29-1 and TRBJ2-3; a weak D match, TRBD1 (5 bases). The germline gives CDR1 SQVTM, CDR2 ANQGSEA. The V end was cut by 0 bases, the J end by 5 bases, with 15 bases between. The CDR3 has 15 residues. Here the CDR3 DNA reads TGCAGCGTTGAAGACCGATTAAGAAGGGGAGATACGCAGTATTTT. This codes for CSVEDRLRRGDTQYF.

This clonotype was picked up a small number of times. V is TRBV27 and J is TRBJ1-2; perhaps TRBD1 as D (5 bases). This CDR3 comprises 12 residues. CDR1 and CDR2 from the germline V gene are MNHEY and SMNVEV (reference sequence). V was pared by 6 bases and J by 5 bases, with 10 bases between. The CDR3 loop is CASSRTGYGYTF. Written as DNA, the CDR3 is TGTGCCAGCAGCCGAACAGGTTATGGCTACACCTTC.

The chain is built from TRBV12-3 or TRBV12-4 and TRBJ2-2; D is unclear. Between the trimmed V and J ends, which lost 4 bases and 0 bases, there was a span of 12 bases. CDR3 length equals 16 residues. CDR3 residues: CASSSYISANTGELFF. CDR3 DNA sequence: TGTGCCAGCAGTTCGTACATCTCAGCGAACACCGGGGAGCTGTTTTTT.

The V and J genes are TRBV7-2 and TRBJ2-7; D tentatively reads TRBD1 or TRBD2 (5 bases each). The CDR3 has 15 amino acids. Trimming shortened V by 5 bases and J by 4 bases, and 18 bases separated the two germline ends. Germline assignment: CDR1 SGHTA and CDR2 FQGNSA. CDR3 sequence (DNA): TGTGCCAGCAGCCAGGGTGCAGGGACGGGGTACGAGCAGTACTTC. This gives the protein CASSQGAGTGYEQYF.

This clonotype was recorded a few times. V and J are TRBV4-3 and TRBJ2-7; tentatively, D is TRBD1 or TRBD2 (5 bases each). Per germline, CDR1 LGHNA and CDR2 YSLEER. The CDR3 contains 14 residues. V lost 0 bases and J 3 bases, leaving 9 bases between the germline ends. The CDR3 here is CASSQDMRGYEQYF. The CDR3 coding sequence is TGCGCCAGCAGCCAAGACATGAGGGGCTACGAGCAGTACTTC.

This clonotype was observed many times. V and J are TRBV7-9 and TRBJ1-1; TRBD1 is a possible D gene (5 bases). The CDR3 runs 15 residues. Looked up from germline, CDR1 is SEHNR and CDR2 is FQNEAQ (reference sequence). V lost 2 bases and J 1 base, leaving 11 bases between the germline ends. The CDR3, as DNA: TGTGCCAGCAGCTTACCCTTGGGACCGAACACTGAAGCTTTCTTT. Residues: CASSLPLGPNTEAFF.

The gene calls are TRBV5-1 and TRBJ2-7; 11 bases map to TRBD1. Germline CDR1 reads SGHRS; CDR2 reads YFSETQ. This CDR3 has 16 amino acids. Losses at the gene ends were 0 bases for V and 3 bases for J; bases not matched to a gene: 5. The CDR3: CASSLDGQGALYEQYF. The CDR3, as DNA: TGCGCCAGCAGCTTGGATGGACAGGGGGCGCTCTACGAGCAGTACTTC.

The chain carries TRBV7-9 and TRBJ2-7, with TRBD2 as a possible D gene (7 bases). The length of the CDR3 is 15 residues. V lost 9 bases, J lost 2 bases, and 20 bases lay in between. Germline V gene data show CDR1 as SEHNR and CDR2 as FQNEAQ (reference sequence). The CDR3 loop is CASNWGGGHPYEQYF. Written as DNA, the CDR3 is TGTGCCAGTAATTGGGGCGGGGGCCACCCCTACGAGCAGTACTTC. The full variable domain, rest sourced from reference TRBV7-9 and TRBJ2-7, is DTGVSQNPRHKITKRGQNVTFRCDPISEHNRLYWYRQTLGQGPEFLTYFQNEAQLEKSRLLSDRFSAERPKGSFSTLEIQRTEQGDSAMYLCASNWGGGHPYEQYFGPGTRLTVT.

This clonotype turned up a few times. V usage is TRBV9 and J usage is TRBJ1-6, with D possibly TRBD1 on 6 matching bases. CDR1 is SGDLS and CDR2 is YYNGEE in the germline V gene. The CDR3 is 15 residues long. With 4 bases removed from V and 7 bases from J, the gap between germline ends came to 15 bases. The CDR3 region has the DNA TGTGCCAGCAGCTTCCGGGACATTAACAATTCACCCCTCCACTTT. This sequence encodes CASSFRDINNSPLHF.

This clonotype was observed a few times. The genes are TRBV29-1 and TRBJ2-1; 7 nucleotides line up with TRBD2. Germline CDR1 reads SQVTM; CDR2 reads ANQGSEA. After removal of 4 bases from V and 1 base from J, the junction contained 10 bases not matched to a gene. The CDR3 length is 16 residues. CDR3 amino acids: CSVANIAGSSYNEQFF. The CDR3 DNA reads TGCAGCGTTGCCAATATAGCGGGTTCGTCCTACAATGAGCAGTTCTTC.

The gene calls are TRBV5-6 and TRBJ2-3; D is possibly TRBD2 (6 bases). V lost 7 bases and J lost 6, with 21 bases in between. CDR1 and CDR2 from the germline V gene are SGHDT and YYEEEE. The CDR3 contains 15 residues. CDR3 sequence: CASGVGGGMVDTQYF. The CDR3 DNA follows: TGTGCCAGCGGGGTTGGCGGAGGGATGGTGGATACGCAGTATTTT.

The sample holds a few counts of this clonotype. The chain joins TRBV6-1 to TRBJ2-3; no reliable D call. The CDR3 consists of 16 residues. V was shortened by 6 bases and J by 2 bases, with 18 bases between the two germline ends. The V gene's germline CDR1 is MNHNS and CDR2 SASEGT. This CDR3 reads CASSPQTRSDTDTQYF. CDR3 sequence (DNA): TGTGCCAGCAGCCCTCAGACCCGATCGGACACAGATACGCAGTATTTT.

Many counts were recorded for this clonotype. The V gene is TRBV7-2, the J gene TRBJ1-4; 7 bases fit TRBD1. Per germline, CDR1 SGHTA and CDR2 FQGNSA. This CDR3 contains 14 residues. The V gene end was trimmed by 5 bases and the J gene end by 8 bases; junction bases not matched to a gene: 8. CDR3 nucleotides: TGTGCCAGCAGCCCGACAGGGATTGGCGAAAAACTGTTTTTT. Translation: CASSPTGIGEKLFF.

The sample holds a few counts of this clonotype. J is TRBJ2-3 and V is TRBV9, with D perhaps TRBD1 or TRBD2 (5 bases each). Trimming stripped 3 bases from V and 2 bases from J, with 13 bases between. Germline lookup yields CDR1 SGDLS and CDR2 YYNGEE. CDR3 length: 15 residues. The CDR3 DNA follows: TGTGCCAGCAGCGCTTCATGGGACCACACAGATACGCAGTATTTT. It encodes CASSASWDHTDTQYF.

The table lists this clonotype with many counts. V gene TRBV24-1 combines with J gene TRBJ2-2; unclear D gene. The CDR3 has 13 amino acids. The V end lost 0 bases, the J end lost 6 bases, and 4 bases lay between the germline ends. CDR1 KGHDR and CDR2 SFDVKD come from the germline V gene. Here the CDR3 DNA reads TGTGCCACCAGTGATTTGGTATCCGGGGAGCTGTTTTTT. It specifies CATSDLVSGELFF.

This clonotype has more than one count but fewer than ten. The rearrangement uses TRBV28 and TRBJ2-2; D perhaps matches TRBD1 (6 bases). The CDR3 is 14 residues long. Germline assignment: CDR1 MDHEN and CDR2 SYDVKM. V was clipped by 4 bases and J by 4 bases, with 10 bases between them. This CDR3 is CASSYPGATGELFF. The CDR3 nucleotides read TGTGCCAGCAGTTACCCAGGGGCCACCGGGGAGCTGTTTTTT.

The rearrangement links TRBV12-3 or TRBV12-4 to TRBJ2-2; 9 bases fit TRBD2. J was trimmed by 0 bases and V by 3 bases; bases with no gene match: 8. There are 18 residues in the CDR3. CDR3 residues: CASSFRVRLAANTGELFF. The CDR3 DNA sequence: TGTGCCAGCAGTTTTCGGGTGAGACTAGCGGCGAACACCGGGGAGCTGTTTTTT.